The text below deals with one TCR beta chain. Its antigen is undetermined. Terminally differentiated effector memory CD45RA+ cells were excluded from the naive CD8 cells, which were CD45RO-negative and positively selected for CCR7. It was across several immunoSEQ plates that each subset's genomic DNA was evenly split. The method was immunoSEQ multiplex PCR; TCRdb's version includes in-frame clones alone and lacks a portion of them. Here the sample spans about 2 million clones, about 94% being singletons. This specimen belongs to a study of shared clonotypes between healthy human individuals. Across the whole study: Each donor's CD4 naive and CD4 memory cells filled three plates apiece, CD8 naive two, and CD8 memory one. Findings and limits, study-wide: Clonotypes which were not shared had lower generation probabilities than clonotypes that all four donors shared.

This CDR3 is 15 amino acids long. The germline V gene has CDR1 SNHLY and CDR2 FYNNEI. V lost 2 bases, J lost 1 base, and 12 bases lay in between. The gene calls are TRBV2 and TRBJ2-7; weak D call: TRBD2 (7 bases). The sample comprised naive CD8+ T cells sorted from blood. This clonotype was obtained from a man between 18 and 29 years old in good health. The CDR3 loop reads CASSEWGGGSYEQYF. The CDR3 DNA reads TGTGCCAGCAGTGAATGGGGGGGCGGGTCCTACGAGCAGTACTTC.